This T cell receptor beta chain came from a study of T cells after yellow fever vaccination. Points from the study as a whole: Most primary-vaccination clones recurred post-booster (about 96% CD4, roughly 90% CD8).

This clonotype came up a few times. No antigen is known for it. V gave up 2 bases and J gave up 11 bases, with 24 bases separating them. CDR3 length: 17 residues. The V gene's germline CDR1 is MDHEN and CDR2 SYDVKM. TCRdb re-called the 5' RACE reads through MiXCR, storing one row per CDR3 protein. Of some 320,000 distinct CDR3 sequences listed, 8.7% are singletons. This sequence originates from a man aged 18-30 years who received the YFV17D yellow fever vaccine. Specimen: PBMCs, collected on the day of the first yellow fever vaccination. The genes are TRBV28 and TRBJ1-4; unclear D gene. This chain's CDR3 is CASSLPGGGPQGRKLFF. As DNA, the CDR3 is TGTGCCAGCAGTTTACCCGGTGGAGGGCCCCAAGGTCGGAAACTGTTTTTT.